This T cell receptor beta chain emerged from a study of chemoradiotherapy in HPV16-positive cancers. Study-level information: Candidate HPV-specific T-cell clones and common TCR motifs came from functional assays in a couple of HPV16-positive patients.

Profiling relied on immunoSEQ multiplex PCR, and the TCRdb table lists in-frame clones only, not all of them. The sample lists about 2,900 clones, 65% to 80% seen once, with roughly 11% in the top ten. Samples were taken several times over chemoradiotherapy. The germline V gene has CDR1 LGHNA and CDR2 YNFKEQ. The CDR3 contains 16 residues. Losses at the gene ends were 3 bases for V and 4 bases for J; bases not matched to a gene: 10. Study-level points and caveats: Candidate HPV-specific clones and E7-related TCR motifs grew in tumor during treatment. In HPV16-positive patients, HPV-responsive T-cell expansion tracked better recurrence-free survival.

In this sample, this clone turned up a few times. Its antigen remains unidentified. The sequence derives from a human donor with HPV-associated anogenital cancer. The sequencing used tumor tissue, collected from a patient who underwent chemoradiotherapy. The chain recombines TRBV4-2 with TRBJ2-5; 8 bases fit TRBD1. The CDR3 loop reads CASSQDWTGKIETQYF. Here the CDR3 DNA reads TGTGCCAGCAGCCAGGATTGGACAGGGAAAATAGAGACCCAGTACTTC.